Below are 7 T cell receptor beta chains sequenced from a single sample in a study of cytomegalovirus exposure and HLA in healthy donors (dated by TCRdb to the late 2010s). The receptor library was made with the immunoSEQ multiplex PCR assay. A mixture of 60 forward primers for TCR Vbeta segments and 13 reverse primers for TCR Jbeta segments was used in the multiplex PCR. The source is immuneACCESS, and TCRdb retained only in-frame sequences with V and J called. Part of the clones is not carried over; for the studies checked, unresolved V genes explain less than half of this, and the remainder is unexplained. This sample has around 130,000 clones in its table, and about three quarters of those were observed once. The ten largest account for 1.8% of the sample. The sequenced material came from PBMCs. The source is a middle-aged man in good health and CMV-seronegative.

The rearrangement uses TRBV7-9 and TRBJ2-5; perhaps TRBD1 as D (6 bases). Germline assignment: CDR1 SEHNR and CDR2 FQNEAQ (reference sequence). The ends were cut back, 5 bases at V and 5 bases at J, with 12 bases in the middle. The CDR3 length is 13 residues. The CDR3 DNA follows: TGTGCCAGCAGCGAAGGGGGATCCGAGACCCAGTACTTC. It codes for CASSEGGSETQYF.

The V and J genes are TRBV4-2 and TRBJ2-1, with D uncertain. With 3 bases removed from V and 0 bases from J, the gap between germline ends came to 6 bases. Germline V CDR1 and CDR2: LGHNA, YNFKEQ. The CDR3 covers 14 residues. For the CDR3, the DNA is TGTGCCAGCAGCCACAGGTCCTCCTACAATGAGCAGTTCTTC. This encodes CASSHRSSYNEQFF.

This clone has more than one count but fewer than ten. The V call is TRBV7-6, the J call TRBJ2-3, with TRBD2 identical over 7 bases. CDR1 and CDR2 from the germline V gene are SGHVS and FNYEAQ. This CDR3 contains 18 residues. Trimming removed 5 bases from V and 2 bases from J; junction bases left unmatched: 16. The CDR3 DNA reads as TGTGCCAGCAGCATCCGACCCAGGGAGGGTGTAGACACAGATACGCAGTATTTT. Its translation: CASSIRPREGVDTDTQYF.

The chain has TRBV4-1 and TRBJ2-5; 8 positions match TRBD1. The V gene end was trimmed by 4 bases and the J gene end by 5 bases; junction bases not matched to a gene: 15. Germline V CDR1 and CDR2: MGHRA, YSYEKL. The CDR3 length is 17 residues. The CDR3: CASSPLGQGGYEETQYF. The CDR3, as DNA: TGCGCCAGCAGCCCCCTTGGACAGGGAGGTTATGAGGAGACCCAGTACTTC.

This chain joins TRBV6-1 and TRBJ1-4; 9 nucleotides align to TRBD1. CDR3 size: 15 residues. The germline gives CDR1 MNHNS, CDR2 SASEGT. The J segment lost 6 bases and the V segment lost 2 bases, leaving 4 bases of the junction unmatched. CDR3 protein: CASSEFGDRDEKLFF. The DNA of the CDR3 is TGTGCCAGCAGTGAATTTGGGGACAGGGATGAAAAACTGTTTTTT.

The J gene is TRBJ2-2, the V gene TRBV7-2; 12 bases are a match to TRBD1. This CDR3 region has 16 residues. Per germline, CDR1 SGHTA and CDR2 FQGNSA. V trimming: 1 base; J trimming: 6 bases; junction bases outside the gene matches: 3. CDR3: CASSLGDRGRSGELFF. In DNA form, the CDR3 reads TGTGCCAGCAGCTTAGGGGACAGGGGGCGCTCCGGGGAGCTGTTTTTT.

This sequence joins TRBV4-3 and TRBJ2-2; TRBD1 aligns across 7 bases. The germline V gene has CDR1 LGHNA and CDR2 YSLEER. The V and J ends lost 1 base and 7 bases, in that order; junction bases with no gene match: 9. The CDR3 covers 16 residues. This CDR3 reads CASSQALRGMVGELFF. CDR3 in DNA: TGCGCCAGCAGCCAAGCTCTCAGGGGGATGGTCGGGGAGCTGTTTTTT.